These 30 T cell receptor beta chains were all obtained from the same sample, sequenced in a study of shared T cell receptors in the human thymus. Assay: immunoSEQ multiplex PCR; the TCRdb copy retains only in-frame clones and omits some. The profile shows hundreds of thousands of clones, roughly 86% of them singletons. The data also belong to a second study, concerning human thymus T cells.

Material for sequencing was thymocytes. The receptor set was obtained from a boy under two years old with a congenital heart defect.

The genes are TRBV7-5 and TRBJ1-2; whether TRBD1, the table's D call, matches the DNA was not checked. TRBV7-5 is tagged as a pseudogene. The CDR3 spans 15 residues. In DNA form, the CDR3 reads TGTGCCAGAAGCGCCCGGGACAGAGTCTACTATGGCTACACCTTC. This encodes CARSARDRVYYGYTF.

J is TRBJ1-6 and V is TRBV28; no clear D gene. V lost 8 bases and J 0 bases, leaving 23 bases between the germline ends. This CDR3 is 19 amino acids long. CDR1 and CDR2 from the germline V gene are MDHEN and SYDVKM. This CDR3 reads CASHYRRALLSSYNSPLHF. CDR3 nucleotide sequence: TGTGCCAGCCACTATCGGAGGGCTTTACTGAGCTCCTATAATTCACCCCTCCACTTT.

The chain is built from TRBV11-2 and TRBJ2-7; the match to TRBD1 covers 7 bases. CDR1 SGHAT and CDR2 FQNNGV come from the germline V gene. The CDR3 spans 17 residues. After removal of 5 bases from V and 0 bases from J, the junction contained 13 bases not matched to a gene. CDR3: CASSTAHRGSTSYEQYF. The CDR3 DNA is TGTGCCAGCAGCACCGCTCACAGGGGATCGACCTCCTACGAGCAGTACTTC.

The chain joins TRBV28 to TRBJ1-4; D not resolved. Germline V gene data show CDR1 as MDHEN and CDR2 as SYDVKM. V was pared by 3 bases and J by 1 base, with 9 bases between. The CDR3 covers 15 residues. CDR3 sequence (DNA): TGTGCCAGCAGTTTTTTTTCTCGAACTAATGAAAAACTGTTTTTT. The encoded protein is CASSFFSRTNEKLFF.

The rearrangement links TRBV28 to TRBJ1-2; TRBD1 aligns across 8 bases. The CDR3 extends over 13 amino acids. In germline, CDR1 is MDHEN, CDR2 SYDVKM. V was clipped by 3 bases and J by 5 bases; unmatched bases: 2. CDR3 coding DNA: TGTGCCAGCAGTTTGGACAGGGCTTATGGCTACACCTTC. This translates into CASSLDRAYGYTF.

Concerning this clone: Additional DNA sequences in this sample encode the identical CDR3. CDR3 bases: TGTGCCAGCAGTTACTCGGGGGGAAGCACAGATACGCAGTATTTT. The encoded protein is CASSYSGGSTDTQYF. This chain uses TRBV6-6 with TRBJ2-3; D perhaps matches TRBD2 (6 bases). This CDR3 has 15 residues. Germline-derived CDR1 and CDR2 are MNHNY and SVGAGI (reference sequence). V was pared by 0 bases and J by 0 bases, with 7 bases between.

CDR3 nucleotides: TGTGCCTGGACCCCGGGACTTCAAGAGACCCAGTACTTC. Protein product: CAWTPGLQETQYF. The V gene is TRBV30, the J gene TRBJ2-5; tentative D call: TRBD2 (6 bases). Germline assignment: CDR1 GTSNPN and CDR2 SVGIG (reference sequence). This CDR3 has 13 amino acids. V was pared by 4 bases and J by 2 bases, with 11 bases between.

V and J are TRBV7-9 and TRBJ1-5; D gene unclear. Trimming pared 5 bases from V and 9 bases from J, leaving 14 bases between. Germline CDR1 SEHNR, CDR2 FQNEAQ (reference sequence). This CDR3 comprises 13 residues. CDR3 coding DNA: TGTGCCAGCAGCCCCCCCGGTTCGGGGCCCCAGCATTTT. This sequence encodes CASSPPGSGPQHF. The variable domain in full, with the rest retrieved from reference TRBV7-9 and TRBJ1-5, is DTGVSQNPRHKITKRGQNVTFRCDPISEHNRLYWYRQTLGQGPEFLTYFQNEAQLEKSRLLSDRFSAERPKGSFSTLEIQRTEQGDSAMYLCASSPPGSGPQHFGDGTRLSIL.

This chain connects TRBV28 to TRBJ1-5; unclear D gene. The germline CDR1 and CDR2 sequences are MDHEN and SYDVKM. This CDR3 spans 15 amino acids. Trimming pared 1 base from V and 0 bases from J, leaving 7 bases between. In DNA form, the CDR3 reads TGTGCCAGCAGTTTATACAGATATAGCAATCAGCCCCAGCATTTT. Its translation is CASSLYRYSNQPQHF.

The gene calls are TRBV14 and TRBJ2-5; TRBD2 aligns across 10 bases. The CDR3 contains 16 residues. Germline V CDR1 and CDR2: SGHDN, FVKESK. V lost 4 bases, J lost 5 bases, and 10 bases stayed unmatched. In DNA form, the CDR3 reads TGTGCCAGCAGCCCCCTAGCGGGAGTATTGGAGGAGACCCAGTACTTC. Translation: CASSPLAGVLEETQYF.

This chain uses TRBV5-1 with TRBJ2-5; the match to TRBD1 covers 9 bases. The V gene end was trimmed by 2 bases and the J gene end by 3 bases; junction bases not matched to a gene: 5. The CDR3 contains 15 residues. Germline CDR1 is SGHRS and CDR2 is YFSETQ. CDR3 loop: CASSFTGGAEETQYF. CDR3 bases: TGCGCCAGCAGCTTCACAGGGGGCGCGGAAGAGACCCAGTACTTC.

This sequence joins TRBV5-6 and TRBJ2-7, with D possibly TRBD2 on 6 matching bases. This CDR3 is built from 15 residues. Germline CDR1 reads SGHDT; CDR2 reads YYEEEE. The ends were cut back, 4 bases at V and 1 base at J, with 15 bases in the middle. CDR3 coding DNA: TGTGCCAGCAGCCCGTCGGCCGGGACTTCCTACGAGCAGTACTTC. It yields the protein CASSPSAGTSYEQYF.

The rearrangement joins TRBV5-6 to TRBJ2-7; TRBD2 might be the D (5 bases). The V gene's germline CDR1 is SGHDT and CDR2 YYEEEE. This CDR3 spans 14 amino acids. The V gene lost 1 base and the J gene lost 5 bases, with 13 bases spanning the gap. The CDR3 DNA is TGTGCCAGCAGCTTGTCGGGGTTTCTTAACGAGCAGTACTTC. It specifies CASSLSGFLNEQYF.

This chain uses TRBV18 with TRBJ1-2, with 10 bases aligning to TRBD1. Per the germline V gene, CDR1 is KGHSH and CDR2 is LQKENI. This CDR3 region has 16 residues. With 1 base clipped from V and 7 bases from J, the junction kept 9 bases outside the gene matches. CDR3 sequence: CASSPHRDRGFRGYTF. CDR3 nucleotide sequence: TGTGCCAGCTCACCACACCGGGACAGGGGTTTTCGTGGCTACACCTTC.

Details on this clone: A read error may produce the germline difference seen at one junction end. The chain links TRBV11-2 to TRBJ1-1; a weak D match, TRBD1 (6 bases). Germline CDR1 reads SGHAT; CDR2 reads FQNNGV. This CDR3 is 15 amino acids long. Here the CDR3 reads CANSLREDRNTEAFF. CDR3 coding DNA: TGTGCCAACAGCTTACGGGAGGACAGGAACACTGAAGCTTTCTTT.

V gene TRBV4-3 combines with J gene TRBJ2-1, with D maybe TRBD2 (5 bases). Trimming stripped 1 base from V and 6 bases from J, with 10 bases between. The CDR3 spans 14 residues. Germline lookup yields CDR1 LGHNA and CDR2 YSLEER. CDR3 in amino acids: CASSQGWRSNEQFF. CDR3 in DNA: TGCGCCAGCAGCCAAGGTTGGAGGAGCAATGAGCAGTTCTTC.

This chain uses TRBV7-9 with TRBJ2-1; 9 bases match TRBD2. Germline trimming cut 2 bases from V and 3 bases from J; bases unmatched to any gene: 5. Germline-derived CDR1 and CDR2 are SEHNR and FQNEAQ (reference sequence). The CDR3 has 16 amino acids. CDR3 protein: CASSLYSGGNYNEQFF. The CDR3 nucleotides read TGTGCCAGCAGCTTATACAGCGGGGGGAACTACAATGAGCAGTTCTTC.

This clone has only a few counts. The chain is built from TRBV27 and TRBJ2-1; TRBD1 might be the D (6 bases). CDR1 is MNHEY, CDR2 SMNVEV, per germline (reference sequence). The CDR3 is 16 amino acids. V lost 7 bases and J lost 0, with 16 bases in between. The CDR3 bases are TGTGCCAGCACCCGGGACCAACAGGGCTCCTACAATGAGCAGTTCTTC. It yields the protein CASTRDQQGSYNEQFF.

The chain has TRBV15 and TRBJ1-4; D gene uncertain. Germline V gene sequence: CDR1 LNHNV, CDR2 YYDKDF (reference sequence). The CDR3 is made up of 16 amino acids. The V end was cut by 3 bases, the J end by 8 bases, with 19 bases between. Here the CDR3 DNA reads TGTGCCACCAGCAGGGAGGTACGGGGTATAAAGGAAAAACTGTTTTTT. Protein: CATSREVRGIKEKLFF.

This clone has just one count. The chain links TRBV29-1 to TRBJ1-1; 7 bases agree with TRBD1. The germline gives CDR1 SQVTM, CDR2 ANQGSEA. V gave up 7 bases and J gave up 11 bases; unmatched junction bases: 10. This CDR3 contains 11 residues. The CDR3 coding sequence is TGCAGCGCCCCTTCAGGGGGATGGGCTTTCTTT. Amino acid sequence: CSAPSGGWAFF.

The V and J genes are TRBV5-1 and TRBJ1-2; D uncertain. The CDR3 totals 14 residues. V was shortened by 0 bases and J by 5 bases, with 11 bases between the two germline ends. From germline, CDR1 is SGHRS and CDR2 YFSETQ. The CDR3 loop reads CASSLEKGGYGYTF. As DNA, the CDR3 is TGCGCCAGCAGCTTGGAAAAGGGAGGGTATGGCTACACCTTC.

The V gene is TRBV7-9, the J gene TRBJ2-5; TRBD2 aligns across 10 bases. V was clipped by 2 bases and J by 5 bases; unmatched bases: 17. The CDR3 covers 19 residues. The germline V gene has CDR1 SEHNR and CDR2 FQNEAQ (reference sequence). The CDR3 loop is CASSLRTRAPLAGDETQYF. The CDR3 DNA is TGTGCCAGCAGCTTAAGGACTCGAGCTCCCCTAGCGGGAGATGAGACCCAGTACTTC.

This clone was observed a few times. CDR3 in DNA: TGCGCCAGCAGCCAAGCGCGGCATACTAGCGGGAGATACGAGCAGTACTTC. Its translation: CASSQARHTSGRYEQYF. The gene calls are TRBV4-3 and TRBJ2-7, with TRBD2 identical over 11 bases. Per germline, CDR1 LGHNA and CDR2 YSLEER. The CDR3 covers 17 residues. With 1 base clipped from V and 4 bases from J, the junction kept 9 bases outside the gene matches.

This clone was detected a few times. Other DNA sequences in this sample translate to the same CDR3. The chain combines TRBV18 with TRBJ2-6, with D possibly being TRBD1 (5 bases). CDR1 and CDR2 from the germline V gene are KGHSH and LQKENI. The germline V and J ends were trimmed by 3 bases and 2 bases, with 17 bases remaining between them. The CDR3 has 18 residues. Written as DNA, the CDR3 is TGTGCCAGCTCACCCGGACAAGCCAATCTCCCTGGGGCCAACGTCCTGACTTTC. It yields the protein CASSPGQANLPGANVLTF.

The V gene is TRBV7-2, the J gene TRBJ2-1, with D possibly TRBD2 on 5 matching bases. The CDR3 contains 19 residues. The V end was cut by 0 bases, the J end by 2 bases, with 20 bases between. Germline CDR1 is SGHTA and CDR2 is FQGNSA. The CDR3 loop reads CASSLAVGLKRFTYNEQFF. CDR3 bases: TGTGCCAGCAGCTTAGCGGTAGGGCTAAAGCGGTTTACCTACAATGAGCAGTTCTTC.

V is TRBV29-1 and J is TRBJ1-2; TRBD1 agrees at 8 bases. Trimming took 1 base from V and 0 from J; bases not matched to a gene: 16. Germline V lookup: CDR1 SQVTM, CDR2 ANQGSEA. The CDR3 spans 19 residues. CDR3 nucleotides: TGCAGCGTTGAAGGGGCCACGGCGGACAGGGAAGGAGCTAACTATGGCTACACCTTC. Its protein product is CSVEGATADREGANYGYTF.

CDR3 in DNA: TGTGCCAGCAGCAAGGGCAGGGAATCCACCGGGGAGCTGTTTTTT. This encodes CASSKGRESTGELFF. The chain has TRBV14 and TRBJ2-2; D might be TRBD1 (5 bases). Deletions cut 5 bases from V and 4 bases from J, with 14 bases between. The V gene's germline CDR1 is SGHDN and CDR2 FVKESK. The CDR3 has 15 residues.

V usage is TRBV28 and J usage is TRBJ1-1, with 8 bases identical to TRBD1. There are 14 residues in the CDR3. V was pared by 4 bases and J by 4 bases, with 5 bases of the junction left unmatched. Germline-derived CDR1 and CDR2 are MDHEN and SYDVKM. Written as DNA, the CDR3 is TGTGCCAGCAGTTCAGACAGGGGTTCCACTGAAGCTTTCTTT. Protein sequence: CASSSDRGSTEAFF.

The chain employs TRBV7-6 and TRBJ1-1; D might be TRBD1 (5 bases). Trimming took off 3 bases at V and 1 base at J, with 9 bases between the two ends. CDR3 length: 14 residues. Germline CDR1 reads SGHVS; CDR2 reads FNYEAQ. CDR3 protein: CASSFWTRNTEAFF. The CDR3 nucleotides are TGTGCCAGCAGCTTTTGGACAAGGAACACTGAAGCTTTCTTT.

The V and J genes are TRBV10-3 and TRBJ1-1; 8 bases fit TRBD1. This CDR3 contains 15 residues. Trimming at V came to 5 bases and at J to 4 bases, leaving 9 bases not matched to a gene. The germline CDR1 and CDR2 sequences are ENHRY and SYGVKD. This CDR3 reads CAISRAQGAGTEAFF. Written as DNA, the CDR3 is TGTGCCATCAGTCGAGCCCAGGGGGCGGGCACTGAAGCTTTCTTT.